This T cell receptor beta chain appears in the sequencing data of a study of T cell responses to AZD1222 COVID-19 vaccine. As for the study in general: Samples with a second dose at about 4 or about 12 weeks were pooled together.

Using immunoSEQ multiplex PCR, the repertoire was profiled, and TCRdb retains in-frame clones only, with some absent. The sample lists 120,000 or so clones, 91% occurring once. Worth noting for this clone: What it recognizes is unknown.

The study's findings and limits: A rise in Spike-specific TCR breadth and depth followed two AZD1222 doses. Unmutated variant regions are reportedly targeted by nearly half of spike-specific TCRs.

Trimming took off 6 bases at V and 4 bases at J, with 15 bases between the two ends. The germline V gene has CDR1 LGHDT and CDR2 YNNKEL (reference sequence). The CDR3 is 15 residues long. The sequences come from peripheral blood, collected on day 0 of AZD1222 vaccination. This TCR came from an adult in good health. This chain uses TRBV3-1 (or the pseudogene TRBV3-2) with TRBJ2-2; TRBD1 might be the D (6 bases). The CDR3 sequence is CASSPGTSVTGELFF. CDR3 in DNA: TGTGCCAGCAGTCCCGGGACAAGCGTCACCGGGGAGCTGTTTTTT.